This T cell receptor (beta chain) was captured by sequencing in a study of identical twins. Study-level results: Out-of-frame sharing of TCR alpha in monozygotic twins was underestimated by models. Sharing of beta out-of-frame sequences by twins showed a weaker excess. Abundant beta clonotypes from cord blood bore fewer insertions; memory repertoires lacked this pattern.

There are a few counts of this clonotype. What it recognizes is unknown. Template switching added a universal primer binding site, and final cDNA carried unique molecular identifiers. Via MiXCR, TCRdb re-called the 5' RACE reads, giving one row per CDR3 protein. The sample records 300,000 to 400,000 distinct CDR3 sequences, 7% to 9.5% being singletons. CDR3 length: 14 residues. The germline V and J ends were trimmed by 3 bases and 5 bases, with 13 bases remaining between them. The receptor's source is a woman aged 45-65 years in good health. The sequencing input was naive T cells sorted from blood. The chain uses TRBV12-3 or TRBV12-4 and TRBJ1-1; no clear D gene. Here the CDR3 reads CASSLGRVKTEAFF. The CDR3 DNA follows: TGTGCCAGCAGTTTGGGAAGGGTAAAAACTGAAGCTTTCTTT.